A selection of T cell receptor beta chains follows, all from one sample in a study of identical twins. In TCRdb, the 5' RACE reads were re-called with MiXCR into one record per CDR3 protein. The data hold approximately 300,000 distinct CDR3 sequences, with 9.5% observed a single time. This sample also appeared in a second study, on yellow fever vaccine responses in identical twins.

The source material was CD8+ T cells sorted from blood. All receptors derive from a woman in her late teens or twenties in good health. Each CDR3 is given with its conserved first and last residue. A D gene is named only where the DNA matches it firmly. Clone size is given for some rows only: seen once, a few or many times, or a class if the clone is expanded.

V gene: TRBV28
J gene: TRBJ2-7
D gene: .
clone size: many
CDR3 protein: CASSPGVGSYEQYF
CDR3 DNA: TGTGCCAGCAGTCCAGGTGTTGGTTCTTACGAGCAGTACTTC

V gene: TRBV28
J gene: TRBJ2-3
D gene: TRBD2
clone size: .
CDR3 protein: CASSTRSGGADTQYF
CDR3 DNA: TGTGCCAGCAGTACGCGGAGCGGGGGCGCAGATACGCAGTATTTT

V gene: TRBV6-2/TRBV6-3
J gene: TRBJ2-3
D gene: TRBD1
clone size: .
CDR3 protein: CASSYWTGTGDTDTQYF
CDR3 DNA: TGTGCCAGCAGTTACTGGACCGGGACAGGAGACACAGATACGCAGTATTTT

V gene: TRBV14
J gene: TRBJ2-5
D gene: .
clone size: .
CDR3 protein: CASSLRALVIETQYF
CDR3 DNA: TGTGCCAGCAGCCTTAGGGCCCTGGTTATAGAGACCCAGTACTTC

V gene: TRBV19
J gene: TRBJ2-7
D gene: TRBD2
clone size: few
CDR3 protein: CASSGLDIYEQYF
CDR3 DNA: TGTGCCAGTAGTGGACTAGACATTTACGAGCAGTACTTC

V gene: TRBV24-1
J gene: TRBJ2-3
D gene: .
clone size: few
CDR3 protein: CATSGLGTDRTATTDTQYF
CDR3 DNA: TGTGCCACCAGTGGTCTTGGGACGGATCGGACAGCAACCACAGATACGCAGTATTTT

V gene: TRBV7-2
J gene: TRBJ2-1
D gene: TRBD2
clone size: few
CDR3 protein: CASSISGGAYNEQFF
CDR3 DNA: TGTGCCAGCAGCATAAGCGGGGGGGCCTACAATGAGCAGTTCTTC

V gene: TRBV29-1
J gene: TRBJ2-3
D gene: .
clone size: .
CDR3 protein: CSVEWLEGTDTQYF
CDR3 DNA: TGCAGCGTTGAGTGGTTGGAAGGCACAGATACGCAGTATTTT

V gene: TRBV27
J gene: TRBJ2-2
D gene: .
clone size: .
CDR3 protein: CAHKWGEIGELFF
CDR3 DNA: TGTGCCCATAAATGGGGGGAAATCGGGGAGCTGTTTTTT

V gene: TRBV20-1
J gene: TRBJ2-1
D gene: .
clone size: many
CDR3 protein: CSAYDYLGEQFF
CDR3 DNA: TGCAGTGCTTACGACTATTTAGGCGAGCAGTTCTTC

V gene: TRBV12-3/TRBV12-4
J gene: TRBJ2-5
D gene: TRBD1
clone size: many
CDR3 protein: CASSLEPTGPKETQYF
CDR3 DNA: TGTGCCAGCAGTTTGGAACCGACAGGGCCCAAAGAGACCCAGTACTTC

V gene: TRBV27
J gene: TRBJ2-5
D gene: .
clone size: .
CDR3 protein: CASSYWAGQETQYF
CDR3 DNA: TGTGCCAGCAGTTATTGGGCGGGCCAAGAGACCCAGTACTTC

V gene: TRBV9
J gene: TRBJ2-7
D gene: TRBD1
clone size: few
CDR3 protein: CASSVGDRGTEQYF
CDR3 DNA: TGTGCCAGCAGCGTAGGGGACAGGGGGACCGAGCAGTACTTC

V gene: TRBV30
J gene: TRBJ2-7
D gene: .
clone size: .
CDR3 protein: CAWKGGSEQYF
CDR3 DNA: TGTGCCTGGAAGGGGGGATCCGAGCAGTACTTC

V gene: TRBV23-1
J gene: TRBJ2-3
D gene: TRBD1
clone size: .
CDR3 protein: CASSQSRAGGTDTQYF
CDR3 DNA: TGCGCCAGCAGTCAATCGAGGGCAGGGGGAACAGATACGCAGTATTTT

V gene: TRBV2
J gene: TRBJ2-7
D gene: TRBD2
clone size: .
CDR3 protein: CASSELADYYEQYF
CDR3 DNA: TGTGCCAGCAGTGAACTAGCGGATTACTACGAGCAGTACTTC

V gene: TRBV29-1
J gene: TRBJ2-1
D gene: .
clone size: many
CDR3 protein: CSVAGGWKLEYTGFF
CDR3 DNA: TGCAGCGTTGCGGGGGGCTGGAAACTTGAATATACTGGCTTCTTC

V gene: TRBV27
J gene: TRBJ2-3
D gene: .
clone size: .
CDR3 protein: CASGVSTDTQYF
CDR3 DNA: TGTGCCAGCGGGGTTAGCACAGATACGCAGTATTTT

V gene: TRBV20-1
J gene: TRBJ1-2
D gene: .
clone size: few
CDR3 protein: CSALYQDGIYTF
CDR3 DNA: TGCAGTGCTCTCTATCAGGACGGGATATACACCTTC

V gene: TRBV7-9
J gene: TRBJ2-1
D gene: .
clone size: few
CDR3 protein: CASSLGGWEQFF
CDR3 DNA: TGTGCCAGCAGCTTAGGGGGTTGGGAGCAGTTCTTC

V gene: TRBV15
J gene: TRBJ1-4
D gene: .
clone size: many
CDR3 protein: CATSSKGQSDTVNEKLFF
CDR3 DNA: TGTGCCACCAGCAGCAAGGGACAAAGCGATACCGTTAATGAAAAACTGTTTTTT

V gene: TRBV9
J gene: TRBJ1-4
D gene: .
clone size: .
CDR3 protein: CASSVGGAFAEKLFF
CDR3 DNA: TGTGCCAGCAGCGTAGGAGGGGCTTTTGCTGAAAAACTGTTTTTT

V gene: TRBV20-1
J gene: TRBJ2-7
D gene: .
clone size: few
CDR3 protein: CSAPKDSSYEQYF
CDR3 DNA: TGCAGTGCCCCCAAAGATAGCTCCTACGAGCAGTACTTC

V gene: TRBV4-3
J gene: TRBJ2-2
D gene: .
clone size: few
CDR3 protein: CASSQDLGGPTGELFF
CDR3 DNA: TGCGCCAGCAGCCAAGATCTCGGGGGACCCACCGGGGAGCTGTTTTTT

V gene: TRBV19
J gene: TRBJ2-7
D gene: .
clone size: many
CDR3 protein: CDNKFEQYF
CDR3 DNA: TGTGACAACAAGTTCGAGCAGTACTTC

V gene: TRBV25-1
J gene: TRBJ1-4
D gene: .
clone size: .
CDR3 protein: CASSEDLNEKLFF
CDR3 DNA: TGTGCCAGCAGTGAGGACCTTAATGAAAAACTGTTTTTT

V gene: TRBV2
J gene: TRBJ1-1
D gene: TRBD1
clone size: many
CDR3 protein: CASSEPPDREAFF
CDR3 DNA: TGTGCCAGCAGTGAACCCCCGGACAGGGAGGCTTTCTTT

V gene: TRBV6-2/TRBV6-3
J gene: TRBJ2-7
D gene: .
clone size: many
CDR3 protein: CASSRSYEQYF
CDR3 DNA: TGTGCCAGCAGCCGATCCTACGAGCAGTACTTC

V gene: TRBV5-4
J gene: TRBJ2-5
D gene: TRBD1
clone size: .
CDR3 protein: CASSPIGQAYQETQYF
CDR3 DNA: TGTGCCAGCAGCCCCATTGGACAGGCGTACCAAGAGACCCAGTACTTC